This T cell receptor (beta chain) was recovered during a study of CD8 T cells in ankylosing spondylitis. Library preparation for TCR beta used quantitative 5'-RACE with molecular barcodes. One entry per CDR3 protein, called by TCRdb with MiXCR from the 5' RACE reads. The sample includes around 30,000 distinct CDR3 sequences, approximately 15% seen only once; the top ten take 36%. This CDR3 is built from 16 residues. Germline V CDR1 and CDR2: SGHVS, FQNEAQ. V lost 2 bases and J 0 bases, leaving 13 bases between the germline ends. This clonotype originated in a male donor with ankylosing spondylitis or in good health (not recorded which). Sequencing was carried out using blood. The V call is TRBV7-8, the J call TRBJ2-5; unclear D gene. The CDR3 loop is CASSLLVRAYQETQYF. The DNA for the CDR3 is TGTGCCAGCAGCTTATTGGTTAGGGCCTACCAAGAGACCCAGTACTTC.